Below, 4 T cell receptor beta chains from the same sample are listed, as sequenced in a study of T cell repertoires in cytomegalovirus infection. One entry per CDR3 protein, called by TCRdb with MiXCR from the reads. The repertoire holds 200,000 to 250,000 distinct CDR3 sequences, under 25% seen once, with 15% to 20% in the top ten. The sample taken for sequencing was CD8+ T cells from PBMCs. The receptors stem from a human donor in good health (CMV status not recorded). Some clones in this sample may be carry-over from other donors' samples.

This clonotype was observed a handful of times. The chain recombines TRBV5-1 with TRBJ2-1; 7 nucleotides line up with TRBD1. The V gene's germline CDR1 is SGHRS and CDR2 YFSETQ. The CDR3 is 15 residues long. With V trimmed by 0 bases and J by 4 bases, 4 bases remained unmatched. CDR3 DNA sequence: TGCGCCAGCAGCTTGGAGGGACAGCAATACAATGAGCAGTTCTTC. This gives the protein CASSLEGQQYNEQFF.

This clonotype was counted a few times. The chain employs TRBV29-1 and TRBJ2-7; either TRBD1 or TRBD2 may fit D (5 bases each). The CDR3 is 13 residues long. CDR1 and CDR2 from the germline V gene are SQVTM and ANQGSEA. Trimming cost V 6 bases and J 6 bases, with 18 bases left between them. DNA for the CDR3: TGCAGCGTCTCCGGGACCAGGGCTGGCGAGCAGTACTTC. It encodes CSVSGTRAGEQYF.

The rearrangement joins TRBV7-9 to TRBJ2-7, with 9 nucleotides matching TRBD2. This CDR3 contains 14 residues. Per the germline V gene, CDR1 is SEHNR and CDR2 is FQNEAQ (reference sequence). The V and J ends lost 7 bases and 2 bases, in that order; junction bases with no gene match: 6. The CDR3 region is CASTRGGAPYEQYF. The CDR3 DNA reads TGTGCCAGCACCCGCGGGGGGGCCCCCTACGAGCAGTACTTC. Drawing the rest from reference TRBV7-9 and TRBJ2-7, the complete variable domain is DTGVSQNPRHKITKRGQNVTFRCDPISEHNRLYWYRQTLGQGPEFLTYFQNEAQLEKSRLLSDRFSAERPKGSFSTLEIQRTEQGDSAMYLCASTRGGAPYEQYFGPGTRLTVT.

The table lists this clonotype with many counts. The chain recombines TRBV19 with TRBJ1-5; no firm D call. The germline gives CDR1 LNHDA, CDR2 SQIVND (reference sequence). Trimming cost V 0 bases and J 4 bases, with 10 bases left between them. This CDR3 has 15 amino acids. CDR3 in DNA: TGTGCCAGTAGTATAGATGATGCAGATAATCAGCCCCAGCATTTT. This encodes CASSIDDADNQPQHF.